The clone carrying this T cell receptor (beta chain) was found once. This sample is part of a study of blood T cell repertoires in COVID-19. Study overall: From T cells, B-cell-depleted T cells, or PBMCs came the material, which was cDNA or gDNA.

V was cut by 6 bases and J by 2 bases, with 13 bases left in between. This CDR3 has 14 residues. Per germline, CDR1 LNHDA and CDR2 SQIVND (reference sequence). Sequencing used immunoSEQ multiplex PCR; TCRdb keeps in-frame clones, though not all of them. This table has 350,000 to 450,000 clones, approximately 90% appearing once. This study enrolled people aged roughly 18 to 89 from around 25 US geographic areas. Clinical histories supplied by participants themselves formed the basis of cohort assignment. Each exposed participant met a COVID-19 case in the 2 weeks preceding study entry. The sequencing sample was made of PBMCs or T cells enriched from blood (not recorded which). The receptor comes from a woman aged 18 to 35 who had been exposed to COVID-19. This chain connects TRBV19 to TRBJ1-1; the D gene is possibly TRBD1 (5 bases). Here the CDR3 DNA reads TGTGCCAGTAGGGACCGACAGCCTAACACTGAAGCTTTCTTT. It is translated as CASRDRQPNTEAFF.